The 20 T cell receptor beta chains given below trace back to one sample, sequenced in a study of molecular identifiers for immune sequencing clone quantification. Via MiXCR, TCRdb re-called the PCR reads, giving one row per CDR3 protein. Here the sample spans 80,000 to 100,000 distinct CDR3 sequences, approximately 24% being singletons. Input material: naive CD8+ T cells from blood, with Jurkat cell RNA spiked in. Specified subset: FACS-sorted CD8+CD4-CCR7+CD45RA+ naive T cells. These receptors came from a human donor in good health. Some libraries in this study had Jurkat cell RNA spiked in.

This clonotype was counted ten times or more. V gene TRBV10-3 combines with J gene TRBJ1-2; D gene ambiguous. V was cut by 5 bases and J by 2 bases, with 3 bases left in between. Germline CDR1 ENHRY, CDR2 SYGVKD. This CDR3 contains 11 residues. The CDR3 is CAISLNYGYTF. The CDR3 DNA reads as TGTGCCATCAGTCTAAACTATGGCTACACCTTC.

The table lists this clonotype with many counts. V and J are TRBV20-1 and TRBJ2-7; 8 bases map to TRBD1. V was clipped by 6 bases and J by 0 bases; unmatched bases: 7. Germline CDR1 and CDR2: DFQATT and SNEGSKA (reference sequence). The CDR3 has 14 residues. CDR3 coding DNA: TGCAGTGCGATCGACAGGGGTCTCTCCTACGAGCAGTACTTC. Translating it yields CSAIDRGLSYEQYF.

Concerning this clonotype itself: Since a much larger clone is just one base distant, this may be a read error. The rearrangement uses TRBV7-2 and TRBJ2-7, with D maybe TRBD2 (6 bases). Germline V gene sequence: CDR1 SGHTA, CDR2 FQGNSA. This CDR3 region has 14 residues. The CDR3 protein is CASSLSGPSYGQYF. CDR3 DNA: TGTGCCAGCAGCTTAAGCGGGCCCTCCTACGGGCAGTACTTC.

The chain carries TRBV20-1 and TRBJ2-1, with 11 bases that match TRBD2. V was pared by 3 bases and J by 5 bases, with 9 bases of the junction left unmatched. The CDR3 consists of 16 residues. Germline V lookup: CDR1 DFQATT, CDR2 SNEGSKA (reference sequence). The CDR3 DNA follows: TGCAGTGCTAGGACTTTAGCGGGGGGGATAGACAATGAGCAGTTCTTC. Its protein is CSARTLAGGIDNEQFF.

This rearrangement joins TRBV7-6 to TRBJ2-5; TRBD2 is a possible D gene (6 bases). The CDR3 length is 14 residues. Germline loops: CDR1 SGHVS, CDR2 FNYEAQ. With 2 bases removed from V and 3 bases from J, the gap between germline ends came to 10 bases. The CDR3, as DNA: TGTGCCAGCAGCTTATCTCCGGGGGAAGAGACCCAGTACTTC. This sequence encodes CASSLSPGEETQYF. The full variable domain, in which reference TRBV7-6 and TRBJ2-5 provide the parts outside the CDR3, is GAGVSQSPRYKVTKRGQDVALRCDPISGHVSLYWYRQALGQGPEFLTYFNYEAQQDKSGLPNDRFSAERPEGSISTLTIQRTEQRDSAMYRCASSLSPGEETQYFGPGTRLLVL.

Only a few counts were recorded for this clonotype. The chain carries TRBV12-3 or TRBV12-4 and TRBJ1-5; tentatively, D is TRBD1 (5 bases). The CDR3 is made up of 15 amino acids. Trimming removed 0 bases from V and 9 bases from J, with 15 bases in between. The CDR3 sequence: CASSLAGEEDRPQHF. The CDR3 bases are TGTGCCAGCAGTTTAGCAGGGGAAGAAGATCGGCCCCAGCATTTT.

The sample holds many counts of this clonotype. CDR3 sequence: CASSLGQRNTEAFF. In DNA, the CDR3 is TGTGCCAGCAGTTTGGGACAGCGGAACACTGAAGCTTTCTTT. The J gene is TRBJ1-1, the V gene TRBV27; 7 nucleotides line up with TRBD1. The germline V gene encodes CDR1 MNHEY and CDR2 SMNVEV (reference sequence). This CDR3 is built from 14 residues. V was clipped by 3 bases and J by 1 base; unmatched bases: 2.

This clonotype came up many times. The chain links TRBV4-1 to TRBJ2-3; 7 nucleotides agree with TRBD1. Losses at the gene ends were 3 bases for V and 11 bases for J; bases not matched to a gene: 5. There are 12 residues in the CDR3. The germline CDR1 and CDR2 sequences are MGHRA and YSYEKL. Here the CDR3 DNA reads TGCGCCAGCAGCCAGACCCGGGACAGGCAGTATTTT. This gives the protein CASSQTRDRQYF.

On this clonotype: One base away lies a much larger clone, so this may be a sequencing read error. This chain connects TRBV4-3 to TRBJ2-3; the D call may be TRBD1 or TRBD2 (5 bases each). This CDR3 is 14 amino acids long. CDR1 LGHNA and CDR2 YSLEER come from the germline V gene. V lost 8 bases and J lost 4, with 16 bases in between. Written as DNA, the CDR3 is TGCGCCAGCGGGGACCTAGCTGTCGCAGATACGCAGTATTTT. Its translation: CASGDLAVADTQYF.

The sample holds many counts of this clonotype. This chain connects TRBV15 to TRBJ1-6; no clear D. This CDR3 has 13 residues. The V gene lost 2 bases and the J gene lost 8 bases, with 7 bases spanning the gap. CDR1 is LNHNV and CDR2 is YYDKDF in the germline V gene (reference sequence). DNA of the CDR3: TGTGCCACCAGCAGAATCAGTGATTCACCCCTCCACTTT. It specifies CATSRISDSPLHF.

This clonotype appeared many times. This chain uses TRBV14 with TRBJ2-5, with 8 positions matching TRBD1. CDR3 size: 18 residues. CDR1 is SGHDN and CDR2 is FVKESK in the germline V gene. J was trimmed by 0 bases and V by 4 bases; bases with no gene match: 13. CDR3 loop: CASSPYLGQGAHQETQYF. The CDR3 DNA follows: TGTGCCAGCAGCCCTTATCTCGGGCAGGGGGCGCACCAAGAGACCCAGTACTTC.

Many counts were recorded for this clonotype. CDR3 bases: TGCAGTGCCCCCTCTAGTAAGAAGCGGGAGGAAGAGACCCAGTACTTC. It is translated as CSAPSSKKREEETQYF. The V and J genes are TRBV20-1 and TRBJ2-5, with TRBD2 identical over 9 bases. With V trimmed by 6 bases and J by 3 bases, 14 bases remained unmatched. Germline CDR1 and CDR2: DFQATT and SNEGSKA (reference sequence). The CDR3 length is 16 residues.

The table lists this clonotype with many counts. V usage is TRBV28 and J usage is TRBJ2-3; tentative D call: TRBD2 (5 bases). There are 13 residues in the CDR3. Trimming took 5 bases from V and 0 from J, leaving 6 bases between them. From germline, CDR1 is MDHEN and CDR2 SYDVKM. The CDR3 loop is CASSRTSTDTQYF. The CDR3 DNA reads as TGTGCCAGCAGTAGGACTAGCACAGATACGCAGTATTTT.

This clonotype was seen repeatedly, ten times or more. The genes are TRBV12-3 or TRBV12-4 and TRBJ2-4, with 9 bases identical to TRBD1. Germline trimming cut 6 bases from V and 2 bases from J; bases unmatched to any gene: 11. This CDR3 has 17 residues. CDR3 coding DNA: TGTGCCAGCAGCTCTTTATTACAGGGGGCGACCAAAAACATTCAGTACTTC. It codes for CASSSLLQGATKNIQYF.

This clonotype showed up many times. This chain joins TRBV7-8 and TRBJ1-4; no clear D gene. V was trimmed by 6 bases and J by 0 bases, leaving 11 bases between them. From germline, CDR1 is SGHVS and CDR2 FQNEAQ. The CDR3 extends over 15 amino acids. CDR3 nucleotide sequence: TGTGCCAGCAGACCAAACTTAGCAACTAATGAAAAACTGTTTTTT. It yields the protein CASRPNLATNEKLFF.

This clonotype came up many times. The chain uses TRBV20-1 and TRBJ2-3, with TRBD1 as a possible D gene (6 bases). Per germline, CDR1 DFQATT and CDR2 SNEGSKA (reference sequence). The CDR3 loop spans 16 amino acids. With 3 bases removed from V and 5 bases from J, the gap between germline ends came to 21 bases. The CDR3 DNA follows: TGCAGTGCTAGTATCGGCAGGGGCCAAACAGGAGATACGCAGTATTTT. Its protein product is CSASIGRGQTGDTQYF.

Many counts were recorded for this clonotype. This sequence joins TRBV28 and TRBJ2-7; maybe TRBD2 (5 bases). V lost 7 bases to trimming and J lost 1 base, with 17 bases between them. The germline V gene has CDR1 MDHEN and CDR2 SYDVKM. The CDR3 covers 15 residues. The CDR3 coding sequence is TGTGCCAGCACCCCGGTGGGCGGGCCGTCCTACGAGCAGTACTTC. Protein: CASTPVGGPSYEQYF.

The table lists this clonotype with many counts. The CDR3 sequence is CASSLDRGTYEQYF. For the CDR3, the DNA is TGTGCCAGCAGCTTAGATAGAGGGACCTACGAGCAGTACTTC. V gene TRBV7-6 combines with J gene TRBJ2-7; D may be TRBD2 (5 bases). V dropped 1 base and J dropped 2 bases, with 9 bases sitting between them. Germline V gene lookup returns CDR1 SGHVS and CDR2 FNYEAQ. The CDR3 is 14 amino acids.

About this clonotype itself: A read error is possible here, since a much larger clone lies one base away. The chain uses TRBV7-2 and TRBJ1-3; 7 nucleotides agree with TRBD1. Germline lookup yields CDR1 SGHTA and CDR2 FQGNSA. J gave up 0 bases and V 4 bases, and 9 bases lay outside the gene matches. CDR3 length equals 17 residues. The CDR3 DNA reads TGTGCCAGCAGCTCCCGGACAGGAACAAGCTCTGGAAACACCATATATTTT. Its protein is CASSSRTGTSSGNTIYF. Together with reference TRBV7-2 and TRBJ1-3, the CDR3 gives the full variable domain: GAGVSQSPSNKVTEKGKDVELRCDPISGHTALYWYRQSLGQGLEFLIYFQGNSAPDKSGLPSDRFSAERTGGSVSTLTIQRTQQEDSAVYLCASSSRTGTSSGNTIYFGEGSWLTVV.

This clonotype was picked up many times. The V gene is TRBV7-9, the J gene TRBJ2-3, with TRBD2 matching over 9 bases. The germline V gene has CDR1 SEHNR and CDR2 FQNEAQ (reference sequence). The length of the CDR3 is 16 residues. Trimming took 0 bases from V and 8 from J; bases not matched to a gene: 9. CDR3 protein: CASSLAGGSGSGTQYF. The DNA of the CDR3 is TGTGCCAGCAGCTTAGCTGGTGGTAGCGGGAGTGGTACGCAGTATTTT.